This paragraph reports one TCR beta chain. The antigen remains undetermined. The junction departs from germline at one end; a sequencing error may be responsible. The sample belongs to a study of cytomegalovirus exposure and HLA in healthy donors. Study outcomes and limitations: The study recorded over 150 TCR beta chains that were cytomegalovirus-associated. Most TCR sequences were uncommon, yet certain public TCRs appeared in many donors. According to a subsequent analysis, TCR clusters identified in the first cohort showed a tendency to co-occur across the 100 to 150 validation repertoires.

The table came from immunoSEQ multiplex PCR; TCRdb's copy has only in-frame clones and leaves some out. Of under 300,000 clones in the sample, roughly 90% were seen once. The specimen sequenced was PBMCs. The sequence was obtained from a woman between 18 and 30 years old in good health and CMV-seronegative.

The CDR3 reads CASSLEYGGTYNEQFF. The CDR3 nucleotides read TGTGCTAGCAGCTTAGAATACGGGGGAACCTACAATGAGCAGTTCTTC. The V call is TRBV7-7, the J call TRBJ2-1, with a tentative D call TRBD2 (6 bases). This CDR3 is 16 amino acids long. Germline CDR1 and CDR2: SSHAT and FNYEAQ (reference sequence). The full variable domain, with the rest looked up from reference TRBV7-7 and TRBJ2-1, is GAGVSQSPRYKVTKRGQDVTLRCDPISSHATLYWYQQALGQGPEFLTYFNYEAQPDKSGLPSDRFSAERPEGSISTLTIQRTEQRDSAMYRCASSLEYGGTYNEQFFGPGTRLTVL.